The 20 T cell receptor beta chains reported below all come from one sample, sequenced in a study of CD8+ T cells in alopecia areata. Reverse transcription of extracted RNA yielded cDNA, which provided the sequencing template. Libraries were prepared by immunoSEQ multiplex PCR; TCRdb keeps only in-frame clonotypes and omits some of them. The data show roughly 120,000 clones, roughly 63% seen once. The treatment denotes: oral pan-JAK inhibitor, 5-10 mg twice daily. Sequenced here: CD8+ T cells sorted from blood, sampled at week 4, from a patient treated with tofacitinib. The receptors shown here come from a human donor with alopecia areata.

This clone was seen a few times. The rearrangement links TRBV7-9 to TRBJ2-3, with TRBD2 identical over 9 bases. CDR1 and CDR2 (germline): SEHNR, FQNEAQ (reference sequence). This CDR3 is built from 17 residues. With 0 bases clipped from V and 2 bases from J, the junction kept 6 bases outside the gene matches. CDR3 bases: TGTGCCAGCAGCTTAGCTCTCCTAGCGGGGCCCACAGATACGCAGTATTTT. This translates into CASSLALLAGPTDTQYF.

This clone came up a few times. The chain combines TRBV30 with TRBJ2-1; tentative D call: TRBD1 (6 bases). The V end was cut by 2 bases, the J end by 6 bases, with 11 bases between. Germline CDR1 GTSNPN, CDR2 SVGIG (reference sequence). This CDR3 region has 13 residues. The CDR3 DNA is TGTGCCTGGAGTCCCACAGGGCCCAATGAGCAGTTCTTC. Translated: CAWSPTGPNEQFF.

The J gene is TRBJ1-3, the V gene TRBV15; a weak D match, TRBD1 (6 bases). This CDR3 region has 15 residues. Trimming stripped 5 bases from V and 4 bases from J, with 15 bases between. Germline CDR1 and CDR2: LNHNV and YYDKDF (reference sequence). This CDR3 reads CATSEGGGGGNTIYF. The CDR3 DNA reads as TGTGCCACCAGCGAAGGTGGGGGCGGAGGAAACACCATATATTTT. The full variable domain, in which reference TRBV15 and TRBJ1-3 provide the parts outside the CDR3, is DAMVIQNPRYQVTQFGKPVTLSCSQTLNHNVMYWYQQKSSQAPKLLFHYYDKDFNNEADTPDNFQSRRPNTSFCFLDIRSPGLGDTAMYLCATSEGGGGGNTIYFGEGSWLTVV.

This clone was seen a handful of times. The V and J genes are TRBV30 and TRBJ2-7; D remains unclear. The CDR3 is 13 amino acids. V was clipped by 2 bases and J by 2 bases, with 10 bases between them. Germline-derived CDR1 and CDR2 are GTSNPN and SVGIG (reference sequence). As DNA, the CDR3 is TGTGCCTGGAGTACCCGGAGTACCTACGAGCAGTACTTC. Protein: CAWSTRSTYEQYF. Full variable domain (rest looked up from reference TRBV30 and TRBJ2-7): SQTIHQWPATLVQPVGSPLSLECTVEGTSNPNLYWYRQAAGRGLQLLFYSVGIGQISSEVPQNLSASRPQDRQFILSSKKLLLSDSGFYLCAWSTRSTYEQYFGPGTRLTVT.

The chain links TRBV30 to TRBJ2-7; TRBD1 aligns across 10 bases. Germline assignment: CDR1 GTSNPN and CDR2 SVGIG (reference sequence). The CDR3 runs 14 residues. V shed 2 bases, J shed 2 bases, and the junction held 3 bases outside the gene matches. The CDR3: CAWSSGTGAYEQYF. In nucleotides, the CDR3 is TGTGCCTGGAGTTCCGGGACAGGGGCCTACGAGCAGTACTTC.

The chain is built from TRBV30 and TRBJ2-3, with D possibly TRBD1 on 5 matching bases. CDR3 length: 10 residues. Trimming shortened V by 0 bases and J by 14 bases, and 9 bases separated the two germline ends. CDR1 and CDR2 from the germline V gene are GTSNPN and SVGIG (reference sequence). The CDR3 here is CAWSVGEVYF. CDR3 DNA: TGTGCCTGGAGTGTAGGGGAAGTGTATTTT.

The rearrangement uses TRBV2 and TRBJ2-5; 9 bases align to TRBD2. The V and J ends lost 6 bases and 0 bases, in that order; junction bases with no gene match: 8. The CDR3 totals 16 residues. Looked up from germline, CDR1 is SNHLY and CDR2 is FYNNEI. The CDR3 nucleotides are TGTGCCAGCAGAAGTAATAGCGGGGGCGACCAAGAGACCCAGTACTTC. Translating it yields CASRSNSGGDQETQYF.

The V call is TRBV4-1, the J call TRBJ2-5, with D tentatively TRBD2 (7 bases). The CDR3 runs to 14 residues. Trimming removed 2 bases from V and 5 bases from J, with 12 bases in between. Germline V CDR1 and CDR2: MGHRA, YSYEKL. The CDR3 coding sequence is TGCGCCAGCAGCCAATGGGGGGGCAGGGAGACCCAGTACTTC. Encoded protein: CASSQWGGRETQYF.

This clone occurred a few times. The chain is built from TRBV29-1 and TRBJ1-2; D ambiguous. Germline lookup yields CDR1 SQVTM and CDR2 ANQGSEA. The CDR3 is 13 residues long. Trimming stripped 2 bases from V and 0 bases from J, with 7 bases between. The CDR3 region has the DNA TGCAGCGTTGAACCTGAGCCTAACTATGGCTACACCTTC. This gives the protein CSVEPEPNYGYTF.

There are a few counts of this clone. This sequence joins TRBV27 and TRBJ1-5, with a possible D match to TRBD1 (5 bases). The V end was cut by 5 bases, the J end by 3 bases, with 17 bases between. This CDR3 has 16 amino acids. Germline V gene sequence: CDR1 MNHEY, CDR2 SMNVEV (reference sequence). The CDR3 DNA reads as TGTGCCAGCAGTCCCCCCGGGGGGAGCTACAATCAGCCCCAGCATTTT. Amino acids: CASSPPGGSYNQPQHF.

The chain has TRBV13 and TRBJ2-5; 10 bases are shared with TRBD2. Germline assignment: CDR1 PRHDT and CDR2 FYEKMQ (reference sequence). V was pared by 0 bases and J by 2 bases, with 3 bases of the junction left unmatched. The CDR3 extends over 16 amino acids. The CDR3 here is CASSLGTSGQQETQYF. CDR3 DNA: TGTGCCAGCAGCTTAGGGACTAGCGGGCAACAAGAGACCCAGTACTTC.

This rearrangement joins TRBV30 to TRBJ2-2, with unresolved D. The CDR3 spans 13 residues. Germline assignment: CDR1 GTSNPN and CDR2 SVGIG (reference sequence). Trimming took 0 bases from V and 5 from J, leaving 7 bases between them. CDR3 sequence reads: CAWSVLGTGELFF. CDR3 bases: TGTGCCTGGAGTGTACTCGGAACCGGGGAGCTGTTTTTT.

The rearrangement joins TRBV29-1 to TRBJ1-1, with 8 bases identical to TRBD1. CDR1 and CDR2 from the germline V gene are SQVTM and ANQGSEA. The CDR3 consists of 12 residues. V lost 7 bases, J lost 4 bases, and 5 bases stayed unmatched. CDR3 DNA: TGCAGCGCCTACACAGGGGGCACTGAAGCTTTCTTT. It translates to CSAYTGGTEAFF. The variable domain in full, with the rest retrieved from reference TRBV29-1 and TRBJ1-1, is SAVISQKPSRDICQRGTSLTIQCQVDSQVTMMFWYRQQPGQSLTLIATANQGSEATYESGFVIDKFPISRPNLTFSTLTVSNMSPEDSSIYLCSAYTGGTEAFFGQGTRLTVV.

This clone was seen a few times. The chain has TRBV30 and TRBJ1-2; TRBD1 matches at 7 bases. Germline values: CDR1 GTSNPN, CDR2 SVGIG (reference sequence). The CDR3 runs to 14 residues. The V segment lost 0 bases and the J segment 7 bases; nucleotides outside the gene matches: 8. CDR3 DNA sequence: TGTGCCTGGAGTGTAGGGTCAGGGGGATCTGGCTACACCTTC. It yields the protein CAWSVGSGGSGYTF.

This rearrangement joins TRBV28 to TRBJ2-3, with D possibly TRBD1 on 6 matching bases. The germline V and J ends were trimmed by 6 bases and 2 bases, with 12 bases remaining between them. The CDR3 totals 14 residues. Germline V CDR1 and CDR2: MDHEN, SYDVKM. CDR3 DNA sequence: TGTGCCAGCAGGCTACAGGGTTTCACAGATACGCAGTATTTT. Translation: CASRLQGFTDTQYF.

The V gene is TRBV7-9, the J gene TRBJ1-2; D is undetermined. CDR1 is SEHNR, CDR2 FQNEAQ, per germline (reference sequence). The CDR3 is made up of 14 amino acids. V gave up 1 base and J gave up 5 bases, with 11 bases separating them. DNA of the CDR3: TGTGCCAGCAGCTTAGGGAAGAACCTTTATGGCTACACCTTC. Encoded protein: CASSLGKNLYGYTF. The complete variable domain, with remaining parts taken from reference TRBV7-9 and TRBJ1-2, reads DTGVSQNPRHKITKRGQNVTFRCDPISEHNRLYWYRQTLGQGPEFLTYFQNEAQLEKSRLLSDRFSAERPKGSFSTLEIQRTEQGDSAMYLCASSLGKNLYGYTFGSGTRLTVV.

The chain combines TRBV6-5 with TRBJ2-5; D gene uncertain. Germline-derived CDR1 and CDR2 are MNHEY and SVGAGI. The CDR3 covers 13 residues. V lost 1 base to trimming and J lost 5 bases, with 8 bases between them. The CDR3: CASSYLVSETQYF. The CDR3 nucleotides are TGTGCCAGCAGTTACTTAGTTTCGGAGACCCAGTACTTC.

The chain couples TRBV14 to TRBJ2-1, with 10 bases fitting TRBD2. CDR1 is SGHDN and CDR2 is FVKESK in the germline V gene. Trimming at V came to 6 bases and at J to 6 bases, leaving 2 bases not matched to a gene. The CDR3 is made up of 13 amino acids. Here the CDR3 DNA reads TGTGCCAGCAGTCGACTAGCGGGCAATGAGCAGTTCTTC. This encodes CASSRLAGNEQFF.

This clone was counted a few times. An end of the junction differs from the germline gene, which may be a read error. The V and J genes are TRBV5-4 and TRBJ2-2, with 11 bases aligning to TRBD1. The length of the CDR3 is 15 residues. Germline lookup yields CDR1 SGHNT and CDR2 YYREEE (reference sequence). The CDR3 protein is CASSRGQGADGELFF. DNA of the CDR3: TGCGCCAGCAGCCGAGGACAGGGGGCGGACGGGGAGCTGTTTTTT.

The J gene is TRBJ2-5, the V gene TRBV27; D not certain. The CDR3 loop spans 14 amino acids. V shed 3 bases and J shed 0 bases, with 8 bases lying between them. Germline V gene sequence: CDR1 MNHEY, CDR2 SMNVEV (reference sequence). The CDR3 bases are TGTGCCAGCAGTTTGTCTGGGTACCAAGAGACCCAGTACTTC. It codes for CASSLSGYQETQYF.